This T cell receptor (beta chain) is from a study of blood T cell repertoires in COVID-19. Generated by immunoSEQ multiplex PCR, the TCRdb table keeps only in-frame clones and is missing some. The sample shows some 66,000 clones, around 93% of them seen only once. Sequencing was performed on peripheral blood. The sequence derives from a human donor in a cohort sampled during active COVID-19.

Here the CDR3 DNA reads TGTGCCAGCAGCCAAGAACTTAACTATGGCTACACCTTC. Protein: CASSQELNYGYTF. This chain joins TRBV3-1 (or the pseudogene TRBV3-2) and TRBJ1-2; D is unresolved. CDR1 is LGHDT, CDR2 YNNKEL, per germline (reference sequence). The CDR3 length is 13 residues. Deletions cut 0 bases from V and 1 base from J, with 3 bases between.